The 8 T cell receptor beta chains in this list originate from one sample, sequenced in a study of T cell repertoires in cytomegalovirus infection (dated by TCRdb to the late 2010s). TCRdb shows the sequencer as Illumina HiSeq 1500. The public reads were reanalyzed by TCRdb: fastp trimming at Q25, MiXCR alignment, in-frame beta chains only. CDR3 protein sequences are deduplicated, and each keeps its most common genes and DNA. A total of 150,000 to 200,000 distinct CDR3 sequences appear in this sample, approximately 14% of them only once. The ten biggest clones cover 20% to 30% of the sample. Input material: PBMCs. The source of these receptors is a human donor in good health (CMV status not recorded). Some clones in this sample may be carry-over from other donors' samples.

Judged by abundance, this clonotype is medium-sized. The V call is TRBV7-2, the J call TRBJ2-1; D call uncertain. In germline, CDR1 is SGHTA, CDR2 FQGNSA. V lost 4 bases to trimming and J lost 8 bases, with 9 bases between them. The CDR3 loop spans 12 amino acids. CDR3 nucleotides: TGTGCCAGCAGCTCTTCAGTGGATGAGCAGTTCTTC. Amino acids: CASSSSVDEQFF.

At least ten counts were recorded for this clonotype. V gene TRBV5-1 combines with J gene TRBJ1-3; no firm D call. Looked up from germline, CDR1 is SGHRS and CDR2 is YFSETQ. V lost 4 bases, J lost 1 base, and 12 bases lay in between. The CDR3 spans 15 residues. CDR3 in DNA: TGCGCCAGCAGCCCCGAGGGCTCTTCTGGAAACACCATATATTTT. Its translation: CASSPEGSSGNTIYF.

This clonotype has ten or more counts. The chain's CDR3 is CASSRGGLTNEKLFF. The CDR3 coding sequence is TGTGCCAGCAGCCGAGGGGGGTTAACTAATGAAAAACTGTTTTTT. J is TRBJ1-4 and V is TRBV7-2, with TRBD1 as a possible D gene (6 bases). Trimming removed 5 bases at V and 1 base at J, with 11 bases between. CDR3 length: 15 residues. The germline gives CDR1 SGHTA, CDR2 FQGNSA.

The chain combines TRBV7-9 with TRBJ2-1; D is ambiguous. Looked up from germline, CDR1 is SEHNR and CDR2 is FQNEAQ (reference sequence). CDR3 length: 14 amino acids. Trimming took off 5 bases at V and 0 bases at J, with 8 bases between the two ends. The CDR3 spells CASSRRTSYNEQFF. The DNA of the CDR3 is TGTGCCAGCAGCCGTCGGACCTCCTACAATGAGCAGTTCTTC.

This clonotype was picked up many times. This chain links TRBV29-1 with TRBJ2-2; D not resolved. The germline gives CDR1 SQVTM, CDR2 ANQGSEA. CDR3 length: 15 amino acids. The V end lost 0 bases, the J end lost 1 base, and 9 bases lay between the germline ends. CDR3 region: CSVEDIAENTGELFF. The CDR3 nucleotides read TGCAGCGTTGAAGATATCGCGGAGAACACCGGGGAGCTGTTTTTT.

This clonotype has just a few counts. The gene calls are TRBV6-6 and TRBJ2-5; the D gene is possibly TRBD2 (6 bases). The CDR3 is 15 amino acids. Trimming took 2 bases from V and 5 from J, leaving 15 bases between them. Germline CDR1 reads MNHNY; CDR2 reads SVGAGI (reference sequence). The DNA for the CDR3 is TGTGCCAGCAGTTACGAGGACTACCTCCGGGAGACCCAGTACTTC. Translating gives CASSYEDYLRETQYF.

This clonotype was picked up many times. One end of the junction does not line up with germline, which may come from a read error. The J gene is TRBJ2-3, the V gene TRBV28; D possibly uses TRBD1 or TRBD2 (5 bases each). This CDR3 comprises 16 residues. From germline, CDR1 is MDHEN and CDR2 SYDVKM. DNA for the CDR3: TGTGCCAGCAGTTTATTGGGAAGACGGGGCACTGATACGCAGTATTTT. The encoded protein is CASSLLGRRGTDTQYF.

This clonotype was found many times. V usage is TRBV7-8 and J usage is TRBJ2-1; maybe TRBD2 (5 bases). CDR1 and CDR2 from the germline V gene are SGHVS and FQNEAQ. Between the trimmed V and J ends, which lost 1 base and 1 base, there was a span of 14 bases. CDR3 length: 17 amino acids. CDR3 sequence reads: CASSLGPGKLSYNEQFF. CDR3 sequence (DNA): TGTGCCAGCAGCTTAGGGCCGGGGAAGTTGTCCTACAATGAGCAGTTCTTC. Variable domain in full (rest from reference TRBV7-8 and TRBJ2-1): GAGVSQSPRYKVAKRGQDVALRCDPISGHVSLFWYQQALGQGPEFLTYFQNEAQLDKSGLPSDRFFAERPEGSVSTLKIQRTQQEDSAVYLCASSLGPGKLSYNEQFFGPGTRLTVL.